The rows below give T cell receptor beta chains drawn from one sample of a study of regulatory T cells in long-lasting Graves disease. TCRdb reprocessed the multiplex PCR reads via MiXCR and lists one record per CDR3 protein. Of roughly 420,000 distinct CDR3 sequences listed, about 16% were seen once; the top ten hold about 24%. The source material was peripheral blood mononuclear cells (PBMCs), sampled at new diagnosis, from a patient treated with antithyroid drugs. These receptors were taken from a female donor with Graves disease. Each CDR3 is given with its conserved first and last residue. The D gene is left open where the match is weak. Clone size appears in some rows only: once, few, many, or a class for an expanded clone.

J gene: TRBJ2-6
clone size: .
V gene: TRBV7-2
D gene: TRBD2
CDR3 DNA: TGTGCCAGCAGCCCCCCATTCGGGCTAGCGGGACGGGCCGGGGCCAACGTCCTGACTTTC
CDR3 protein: CASSPPFGLAGRAGANVLTF

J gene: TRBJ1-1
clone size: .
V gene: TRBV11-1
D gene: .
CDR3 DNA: TGTGCCAGCAGGGACAGAACTTACACTGAAGCTTTCTTT
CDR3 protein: CASRDRTYTEAFF

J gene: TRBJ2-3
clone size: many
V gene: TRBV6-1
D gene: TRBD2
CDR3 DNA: TGTGCCAGCGATAAACGACTAGCGGGGGGGCCGGGAGATACGCAGTATTTT
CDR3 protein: CASDKRLAGGPGDTQYF

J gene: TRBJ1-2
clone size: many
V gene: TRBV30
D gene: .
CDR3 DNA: TGTGCCTGGAGTGTACAAGTAGCTCACTCCTTC
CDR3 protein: CAWSVQVAHSF

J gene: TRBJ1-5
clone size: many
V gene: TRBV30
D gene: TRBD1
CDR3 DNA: TGTGCCTGGAGTGTAGGACAGGGAGCCGGTCAGCCCCAGCATTTT
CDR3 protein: CAWSVGQGAGQPQHF

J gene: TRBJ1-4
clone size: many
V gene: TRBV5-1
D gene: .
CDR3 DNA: TGCGCCAGCAGCGGGGGGACGGCGAGTAATGAAAAACTGTTTTTT
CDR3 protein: CASSGGTASNEKLFF

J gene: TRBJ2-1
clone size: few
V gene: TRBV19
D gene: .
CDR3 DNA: TGTGCCAGTAGTATAGCAGGGATTTACAATGAGCAGTTCTTC
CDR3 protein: CASSIAGIYNEQFF

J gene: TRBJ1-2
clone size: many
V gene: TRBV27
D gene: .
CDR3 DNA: TGTGCCAGCAGTACAGGGAGAAGGAGCTACACCTTC
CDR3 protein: CASSTGRRSYTF

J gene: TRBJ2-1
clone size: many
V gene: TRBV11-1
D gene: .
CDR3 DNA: TGTGCCAGCAGCCCCCTTAGCTCCTACAATGAGCAGTTCTTC
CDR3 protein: CASSPLSSYNEQFF

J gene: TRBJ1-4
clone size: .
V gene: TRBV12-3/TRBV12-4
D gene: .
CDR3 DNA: TGTGCCAGCAGTTACATAATGGGTAATGAAAAACTGTTTTTT
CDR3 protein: CASSYIMGNEKLFF

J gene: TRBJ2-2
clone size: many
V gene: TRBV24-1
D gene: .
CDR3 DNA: TGTGCCACCAGCGTCGACAGAAACACCGGGGAGCTGTTTTTT
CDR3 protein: CATSVDRNTGELFF

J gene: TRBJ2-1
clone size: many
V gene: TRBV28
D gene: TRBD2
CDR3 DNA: TGTGCCAGCAGTTTGGCTAGCGGGAGCTCCTACAATGAGCAGTTCTTC
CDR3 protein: CASSLASGSSYNEQFF

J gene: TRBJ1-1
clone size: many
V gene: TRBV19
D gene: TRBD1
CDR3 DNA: TGTGCCAGTAGTATTCCCCCCAGGGGGCTTTTGAACACTGAAGCTTTCTTT
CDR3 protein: CASSIPPRGLLNTEAFF

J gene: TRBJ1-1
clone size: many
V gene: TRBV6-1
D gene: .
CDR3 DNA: TGTGCCAGCACCCTGGTAGAGGGGAACACTGAAGCTTTCTTT
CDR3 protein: CASTLVEGNTEAFF

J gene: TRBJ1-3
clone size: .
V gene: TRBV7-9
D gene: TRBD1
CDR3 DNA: TGTGCCAGCAGGGGACAGTTCTCTGGAAACACCATATATTTT
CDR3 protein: CASRGQFSGNTIYF

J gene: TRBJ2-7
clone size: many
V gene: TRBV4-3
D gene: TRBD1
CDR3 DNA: TGCGCCAGCAGCCAAGGAAGGACAGGGGCCTACGAGCAGTACTTC
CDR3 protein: CASSQGRTGAYEQYF

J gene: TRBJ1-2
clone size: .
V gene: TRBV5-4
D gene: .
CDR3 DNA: TGTGCCAGCAGCCCCCACAGGAGTATAGCTAACTATGGCTACACCTTC
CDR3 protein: CASSPHRSIANYGYTF

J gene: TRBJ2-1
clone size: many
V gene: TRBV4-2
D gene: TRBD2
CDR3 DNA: TGTGCCAGCAGCCAAAGGACTAGCGGGCACAACAATGAGCAGTTCTTC
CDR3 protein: CASSQRTSGHNNEQFF

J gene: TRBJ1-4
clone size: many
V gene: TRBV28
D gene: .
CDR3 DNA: TGTGCCAGCAAAAAAAATTCTCCTACAGCCGTGGGAAAACTGTTTTTT
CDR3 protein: CASKKNSPTAVGKLFF

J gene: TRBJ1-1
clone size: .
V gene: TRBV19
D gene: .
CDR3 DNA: TGTGCCAGTAGTATAGCCCTGGAATCTGAAGCTTTCTTT
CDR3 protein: CASSIALESEAFF

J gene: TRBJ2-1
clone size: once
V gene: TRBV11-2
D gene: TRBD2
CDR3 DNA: TGTGCCTCCCCGGGCGGCGGGGGGGCCTACAATGAGCAGTTCTTC
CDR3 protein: CASPGGGGAYNEQFF

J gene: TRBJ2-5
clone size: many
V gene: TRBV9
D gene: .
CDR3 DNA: TGTGCCAGCAGCGTAGAGTACCAAGAGACCCAGTACTTC
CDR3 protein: CASSVEYQETQYF

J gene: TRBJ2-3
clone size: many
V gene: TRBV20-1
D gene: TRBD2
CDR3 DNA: TGCAGTGCTAGTGGCAGCGGGGGCACAGATACGCAGTATTTT
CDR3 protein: CSASGSGGTDTQYF

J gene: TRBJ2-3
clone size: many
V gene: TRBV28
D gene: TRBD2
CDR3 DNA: TGTGCCAGCAGTTTAGCGCCTAGCGGGAGCTGGGGCACAGATACGCAGTATTTT
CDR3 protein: CASSLAPSGSWGTDTQYF

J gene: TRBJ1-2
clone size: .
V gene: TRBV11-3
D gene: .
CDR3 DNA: TGTGCCAGCAGCAAGGATGGCGAGGGCTACACCTTC
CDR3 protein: CASSKDGEGYTF

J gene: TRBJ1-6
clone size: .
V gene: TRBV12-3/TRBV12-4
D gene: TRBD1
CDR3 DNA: TGTGCCAGCAGTCCCAAAACAGGGGGCATTTCACCCCTCCACTTT
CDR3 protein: CASSPKTGGISPLHF

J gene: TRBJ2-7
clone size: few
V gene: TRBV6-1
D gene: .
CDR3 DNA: TGTGCCAGCAGACGGACTCCCGAGTTTGGCGAGCAGTACTTC
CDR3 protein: CASRRTPEFGEQYF

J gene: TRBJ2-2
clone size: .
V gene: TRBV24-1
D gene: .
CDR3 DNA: TGTGCCACCAGTGATCCTCTTTTCGGGGAGCTGTTTTTT
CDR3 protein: CATSDPLFGELFF

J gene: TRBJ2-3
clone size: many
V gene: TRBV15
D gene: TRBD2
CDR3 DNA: TGTGCCACCAGCAGAGACCCTCTAGCGGGAGCCACAGATACGCAGTATTTT
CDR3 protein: CATSRDPLAGATDTQYF

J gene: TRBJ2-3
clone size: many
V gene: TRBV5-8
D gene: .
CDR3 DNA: TGTGCCAGCAGCCGTGACGGCCGCACAGATACGCAGTATTTT
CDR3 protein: CASSRDGRTDTQYF

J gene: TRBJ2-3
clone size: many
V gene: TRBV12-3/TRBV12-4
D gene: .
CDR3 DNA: TGTGCCAGCAGTCCGGAGGGGTATTGGGATACGCAGTATTTT
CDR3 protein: CASSPEGYWDTQYF